This TCR beta chain is from a study of T cells in Graves' hyperthyroidism and ophthalmopathy. RNA transcripts provided the source from which TCR beta CDR3 regions were amplified. The HTBI set primed first-round TCR CDR3 RT-PCR. Via MiXCR, TCRdb re-called the multiplex PCR reads, giving one row per CDR3 protein. The sample yields roughly 720,000 distinct CDR3 sequences, 15% to 20% seen once. Germline CDR1 reads MNHEY; CDR2 reads SVGEGT. This CDR3 has 15 amino acids. The V segment lost 5 bases and the J segment 1 base; nucleotides outside the gene matches: 5. V is TRBV6-2 or TRBV6-3 and J is TRBJ2-7, with TRBD2 matching 10 bases. The sequence came from a man aged 50 to 59 with Graves' hyperthyroidism. Sequences were obtained from blood. The CDR3 DNA is TGTGCCAGCAGTCCAGCGGGAGGGGGTTCCTACGAGCAGTACTTC. It specifies CASSPAGGGSYEQYF.